This T cell receptor (beta chain) originates from a study of Ad26.COV2.S vaccination and SARS-CoV-2 variants. The protocol was immunoSEQ multiplex PCR, while the TCRdb copy is restricted to in-frame clones and leaves out a portion. Of just over 350,000 clones in the sample, approximately 90% were seen once. This CDR3 contains 15 residues. Deletions cut 6 bases from V and 1 base from J, with 15 bases between. CDR1 MNHEY and CDR2 SVGAGI come from the germline V gene. This clone has more than one count but fewer than ten. What it binds is unknown. Study outcomes and limitations: Recipients of vaccine and of placebo showed similar breadth of their non-spike TCR repertoires. Reportedly, after vaccination the spike-specific CD8+ and CD4+ T cell responses displayed substantial breadth. Vaccine recipients posted higher spike-specific TCR breadth than their placebo counterparts.

This receptor was taken from a human donor who had recovered from COVID-19. Here the sequenced sample was peripheral blood, taken after recovery from COVID-19. V and J are TRBV6-5 and TRBJ1-1, with D possibly being TRBD1 (6 bases). The CDR3 loop is CASRISGQSNTEAFF. The CDR3 DNA reads TGTGCCAGCAGAATTTCCGGACAGTCGAACACTGAAGCTTTCTTT.